This TCR beta chain is drawn from a study of cytomegalovirus exposure and HLA in healthy donors. It was with 60 Vbeta and 13 Jbeta primers that the PCR ran. The data were produced by immunoSEQ multiplex PCR, yet TCRdb's version contains in-frame clones alone and is incomplete. The data hold about 180,000 clones, with 76% observed a single time. A single count supports this clone. V lost 1 base, J lost 4 bases, and 12 bases lay in between. Germline CDR1 and CDR2: SEHNR and FQNEAQ (reference sequence). The CDR3 spans 15 residues. The sample consisted of PBMCs. The chain recombines TRBV7-9 with TRBJ2-3, with unresolved D. The source is a man between 18 and 35 years old in good health and CMV-seronegative. CDR3 DNA: TGTGCCAGCAGCTTAGGCCCCGGTGGTTCAGATACGCAGTATTTT. Its translation: CASSLGPGGSDTQYF.